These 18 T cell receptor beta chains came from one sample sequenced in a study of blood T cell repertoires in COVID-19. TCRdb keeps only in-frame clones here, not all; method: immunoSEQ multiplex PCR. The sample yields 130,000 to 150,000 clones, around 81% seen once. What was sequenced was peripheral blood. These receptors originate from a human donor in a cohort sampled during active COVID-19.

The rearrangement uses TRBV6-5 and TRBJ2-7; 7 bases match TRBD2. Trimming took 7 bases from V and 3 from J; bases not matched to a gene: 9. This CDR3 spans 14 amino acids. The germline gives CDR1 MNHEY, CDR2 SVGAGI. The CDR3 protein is CASNTASGIYEQYF. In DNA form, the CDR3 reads TGTGCCAGCAACACGGCTAGCGGAATCTACGAGCAGTACTTC.

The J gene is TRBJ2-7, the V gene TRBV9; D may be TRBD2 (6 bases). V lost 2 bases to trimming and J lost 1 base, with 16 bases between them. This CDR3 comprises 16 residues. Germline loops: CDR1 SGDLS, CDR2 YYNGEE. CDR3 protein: CASSVGRLASSYEQYF. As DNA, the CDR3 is TGTGCCAGCAGCGTTGGGCGGCTAGCGAGTTCCTACGAGCAGTACTTC.

The DNA of the CDR3 is TGTGCCAGCAGCGCTCCCGGGACTAGCCAGCTCAATGAGCAGTTCTTC. Its translation: CASSAPGTSQLNEQFF. The gene calls are TRBV9 and TRBJ2-1, with TRBD2 matching 9 bases. After removal of 3 bases from V and 6 bases from J, the junction contained 10 bases not matched to a gene. Germline V gene lookup returns CDR1 SGDLS and CDR2 YYNGEE. The CDR3 spans 16 residues.

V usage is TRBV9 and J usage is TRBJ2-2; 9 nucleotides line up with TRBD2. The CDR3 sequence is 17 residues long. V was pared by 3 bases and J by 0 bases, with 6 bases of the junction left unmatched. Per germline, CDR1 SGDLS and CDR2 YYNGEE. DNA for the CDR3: TGTGCCAGCAGCGCCCGACTAGCGGCCGCGAACACCGGGGAGCTGTTTTTT. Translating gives CASSARLAAANTGELFF.

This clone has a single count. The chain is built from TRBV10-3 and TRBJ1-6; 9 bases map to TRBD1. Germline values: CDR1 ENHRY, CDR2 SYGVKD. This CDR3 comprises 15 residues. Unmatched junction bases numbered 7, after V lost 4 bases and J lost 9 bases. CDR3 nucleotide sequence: TGTGCCATCAGTGGAGATGACAGGGGGATTTCACCCCTCCACTTT. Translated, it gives CAISGDDRGISPLHF.

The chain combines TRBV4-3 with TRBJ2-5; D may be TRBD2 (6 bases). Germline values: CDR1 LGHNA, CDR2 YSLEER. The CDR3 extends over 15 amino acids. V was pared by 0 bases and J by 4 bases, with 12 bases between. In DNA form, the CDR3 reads TGCGCCAGCAGCCAAGATTGGCGGGGAACAGAGACCCAGTACTTC. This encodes CASSQDWRGTETQYF.

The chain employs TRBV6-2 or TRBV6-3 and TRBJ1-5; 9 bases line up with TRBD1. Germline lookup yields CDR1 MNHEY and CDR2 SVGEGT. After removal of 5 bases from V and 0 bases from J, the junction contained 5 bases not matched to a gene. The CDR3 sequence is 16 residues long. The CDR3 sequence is CASSRDRAYSNQPQHF. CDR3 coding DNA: TGTGCCAGCAGTCGGGACAGGGCGTATAGCAATCAGCCCCAGCATTTT.

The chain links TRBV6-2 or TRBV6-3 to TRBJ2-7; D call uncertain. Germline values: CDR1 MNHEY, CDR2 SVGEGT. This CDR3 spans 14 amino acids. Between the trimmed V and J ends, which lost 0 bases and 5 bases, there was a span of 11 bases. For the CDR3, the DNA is TGTGCCAGCAGTTACTCGAGGCTGGTTCACGAGCAGTACTTC. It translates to CASSYSRLVHEQYF.

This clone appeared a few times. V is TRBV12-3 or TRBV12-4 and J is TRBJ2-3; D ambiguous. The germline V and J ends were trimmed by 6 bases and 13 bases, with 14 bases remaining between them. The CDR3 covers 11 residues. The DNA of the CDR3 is TGTGCCAGCAGGCGCGATCCCGTTGAGTATTTT. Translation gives CASRRDPVEYF.

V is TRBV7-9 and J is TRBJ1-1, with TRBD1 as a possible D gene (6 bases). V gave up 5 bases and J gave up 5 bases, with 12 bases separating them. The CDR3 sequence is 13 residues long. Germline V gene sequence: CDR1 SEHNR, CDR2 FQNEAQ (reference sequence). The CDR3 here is CASSQQGATEAFF. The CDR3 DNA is TGTGCCAGCAGCCAACAGGGTGCGACTGAAGCTTTCTTT.

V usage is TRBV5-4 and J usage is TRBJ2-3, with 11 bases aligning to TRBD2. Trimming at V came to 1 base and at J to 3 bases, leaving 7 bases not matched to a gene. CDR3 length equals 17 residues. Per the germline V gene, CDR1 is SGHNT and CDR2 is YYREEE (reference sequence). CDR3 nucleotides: TGTGCCAGCAGCTTGACGGTAGCGGGAGGGCCAACAGATACGCAGTATTTT. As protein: CASSLTVAGGPTDTQYF.

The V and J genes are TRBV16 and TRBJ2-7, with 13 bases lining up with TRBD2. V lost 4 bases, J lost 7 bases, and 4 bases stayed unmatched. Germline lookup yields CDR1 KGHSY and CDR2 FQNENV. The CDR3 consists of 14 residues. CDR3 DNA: TGTGCCAGCAGCCCGGGACTAGCGGGAAAGGAGCAGTACTTC. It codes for CASSPGLAGKEQYF.

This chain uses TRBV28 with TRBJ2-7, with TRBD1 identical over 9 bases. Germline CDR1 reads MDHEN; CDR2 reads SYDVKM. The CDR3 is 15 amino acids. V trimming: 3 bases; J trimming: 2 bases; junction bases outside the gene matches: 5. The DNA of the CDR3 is TGTGCCAGCAGTTTGGAAGGACAGGGGACCTACGAGCAGTACTTC. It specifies CASSLEGQGTYEQYF.

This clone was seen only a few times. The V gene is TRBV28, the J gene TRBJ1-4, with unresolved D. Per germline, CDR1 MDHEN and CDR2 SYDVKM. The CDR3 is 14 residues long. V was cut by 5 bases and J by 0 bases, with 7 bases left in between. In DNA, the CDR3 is TGTGCCAGCAGTCCCTTTACAACTAATGAAAAACTGTTTTTT. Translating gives CASSPFTTNEKLFF.

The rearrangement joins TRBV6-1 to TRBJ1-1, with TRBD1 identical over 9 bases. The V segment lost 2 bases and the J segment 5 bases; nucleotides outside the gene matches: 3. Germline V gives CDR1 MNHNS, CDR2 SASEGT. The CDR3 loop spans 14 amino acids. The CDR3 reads CASSELGQGTEAFF. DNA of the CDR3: TGTGCCAGCAGTGAATTAGGACAGGGGACTGAAGCTTTCTTT.

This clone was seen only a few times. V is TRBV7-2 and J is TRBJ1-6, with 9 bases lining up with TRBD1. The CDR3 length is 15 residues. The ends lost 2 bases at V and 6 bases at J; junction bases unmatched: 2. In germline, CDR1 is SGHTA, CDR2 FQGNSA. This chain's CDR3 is CASSLLGQGNSPLHF. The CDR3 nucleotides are TGTGCCAGCAGCTTACTGGGACAGGGTAATTCACCCCTCCACTTT.

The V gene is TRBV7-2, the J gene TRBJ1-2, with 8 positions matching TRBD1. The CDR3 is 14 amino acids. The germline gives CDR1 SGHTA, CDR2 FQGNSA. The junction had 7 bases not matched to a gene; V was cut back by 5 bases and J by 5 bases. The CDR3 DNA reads TGTGCCAGCAGCAAAGACAGGGGAGGGTATGGCTACACCTTC. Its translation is CASSKDRGGYGYTF.

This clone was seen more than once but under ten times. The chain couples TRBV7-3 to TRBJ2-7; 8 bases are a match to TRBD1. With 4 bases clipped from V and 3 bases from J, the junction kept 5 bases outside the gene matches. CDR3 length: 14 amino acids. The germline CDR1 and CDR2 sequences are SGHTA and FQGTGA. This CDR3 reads CASSWGTGGYEQYF. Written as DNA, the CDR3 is TGTGCCAGCAGCTGGGGAACAGGGGGCTACGAGCAGTACTTC.